This T cell receptor (beta chain) emerged from a study of T cells in localized non-small cell lung cancer. CDR3 length: 14 residues. Trimming removed 7 bases at V and 0 bases at J, with 12 bases between. Germline loops: CDR1 MNHNY, CDR2 SVGAGI (reference sequence). Produced via immunoSEQ multiplex PCR; TCRdb's table is partial and in-frame only. This table has about 41,000 clones, about 80% appearing once. Points on this clone: Its antigen is unknown.

Study results and limitations: Adjacent lung had a median approximately 57 of the 100 largest tumor clones.

The chain combines TRBV6-6 with TRBJ1-1; D not resolved. The receptor comes from a man between 40 and 75 years old with stage II lung adenocarcinoma. Here the sequenced sample was PBMCs, taken before any cancer treatment. In DNA form, the CDR3 reads TGTGCCAGCACCCCGCCAGGCTTGAACACTGAAGCTTTCTTT. Translation gives CASTPPGLNTEAFF.